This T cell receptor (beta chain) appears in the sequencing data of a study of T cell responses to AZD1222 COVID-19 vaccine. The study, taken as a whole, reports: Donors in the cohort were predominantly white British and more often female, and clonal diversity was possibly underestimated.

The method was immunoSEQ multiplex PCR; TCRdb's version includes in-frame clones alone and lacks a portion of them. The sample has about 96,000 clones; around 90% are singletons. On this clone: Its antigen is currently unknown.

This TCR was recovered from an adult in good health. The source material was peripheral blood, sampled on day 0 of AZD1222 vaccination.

CDR3 nucleotides: TGTGCCAGCAGCTTAGGGCGGGGTAGCGGGGCTGGTAACAATGAGCAGTTCTTC. Translating gives CASSLGRGSGAGNNEQFF. V gene TRBV7-2 combines with J gene TRBJ2-1; 8 nucleotides match TRBD2. The CDR3 totals 18 residues. The trim removed 1 base at V and 5 bases at J, leaving 13 bases unmatched. CDR1 is SGHTA, CDR2 FQGNSA, per germline.